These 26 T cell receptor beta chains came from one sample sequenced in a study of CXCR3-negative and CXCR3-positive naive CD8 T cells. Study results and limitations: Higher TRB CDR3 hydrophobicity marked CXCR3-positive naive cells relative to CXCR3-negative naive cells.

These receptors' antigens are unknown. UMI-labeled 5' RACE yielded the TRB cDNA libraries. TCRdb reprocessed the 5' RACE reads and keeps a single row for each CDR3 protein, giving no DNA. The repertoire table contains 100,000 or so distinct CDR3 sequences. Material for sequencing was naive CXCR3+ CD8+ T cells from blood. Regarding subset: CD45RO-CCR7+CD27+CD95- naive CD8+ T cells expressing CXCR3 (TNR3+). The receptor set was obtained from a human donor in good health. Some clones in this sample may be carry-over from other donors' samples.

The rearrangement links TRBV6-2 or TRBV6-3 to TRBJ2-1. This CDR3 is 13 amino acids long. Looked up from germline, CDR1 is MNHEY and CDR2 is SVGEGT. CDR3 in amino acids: CASLEALPNEQFF.

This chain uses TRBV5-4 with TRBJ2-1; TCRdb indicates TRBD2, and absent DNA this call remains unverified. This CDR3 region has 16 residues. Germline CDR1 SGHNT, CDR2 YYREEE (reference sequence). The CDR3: CASSLLTSVSYNEQFF.

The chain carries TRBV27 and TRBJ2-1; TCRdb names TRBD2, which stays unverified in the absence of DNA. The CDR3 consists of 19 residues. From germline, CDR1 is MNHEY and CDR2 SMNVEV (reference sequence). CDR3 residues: CASLITGLAGGWSYNEQFF.

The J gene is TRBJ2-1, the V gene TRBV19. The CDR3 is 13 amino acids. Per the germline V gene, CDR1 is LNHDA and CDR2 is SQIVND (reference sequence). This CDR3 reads CASSIGQYNEQFF.

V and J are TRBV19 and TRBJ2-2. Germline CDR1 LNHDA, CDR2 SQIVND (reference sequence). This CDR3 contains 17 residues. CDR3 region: CASSINWWMGRTGELFF.

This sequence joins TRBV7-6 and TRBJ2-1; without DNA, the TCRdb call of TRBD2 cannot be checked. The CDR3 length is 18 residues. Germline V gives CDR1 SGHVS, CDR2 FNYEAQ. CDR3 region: CASSPGLAGGSSYNEQFF.

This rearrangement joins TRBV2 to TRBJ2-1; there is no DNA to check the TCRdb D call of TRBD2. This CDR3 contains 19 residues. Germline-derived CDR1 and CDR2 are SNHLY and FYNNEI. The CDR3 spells CASSEAGVAGGPSGNEQFF.

Here the CDR3 reads CAWPLGDREINTEAFF. The chain is built from TRBV30 and TRBJ1-1; TCRdb names TRBD1, which stays unverified in the absence of DNA. This CDR3 is 16 amino acids long. Germline-derived CDR1 and CDR2 are GTSNPN and SVGIG (reference sequence). The full variable domain, rest sourced from reference TRBV30 and TRBJ1-1, is SQTIHQWPATLVQPVGSPLSLECTVEGTSNPNLYWYRQAAGRGLQLLFYSVGIGQISSEVPQNLSASRPQDRQFILSSKKLLLSDSGFYLCAWPLGDREINTEAFFGQGTRLTVV.

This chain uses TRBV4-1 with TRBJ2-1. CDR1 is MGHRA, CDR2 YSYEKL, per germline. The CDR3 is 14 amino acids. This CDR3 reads CASSQDRAYNEQFF.

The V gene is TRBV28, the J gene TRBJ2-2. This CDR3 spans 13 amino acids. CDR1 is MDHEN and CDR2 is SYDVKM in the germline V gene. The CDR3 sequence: CASSLSSAGELFF.

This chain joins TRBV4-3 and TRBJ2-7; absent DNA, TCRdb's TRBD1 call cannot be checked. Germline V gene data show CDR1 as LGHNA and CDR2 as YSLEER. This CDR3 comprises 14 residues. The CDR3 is CASSQGGGDYEQYF.

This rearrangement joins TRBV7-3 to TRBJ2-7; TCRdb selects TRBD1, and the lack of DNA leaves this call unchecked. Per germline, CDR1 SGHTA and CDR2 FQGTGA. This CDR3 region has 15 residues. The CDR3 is CASSLDEGAAYEQYF.

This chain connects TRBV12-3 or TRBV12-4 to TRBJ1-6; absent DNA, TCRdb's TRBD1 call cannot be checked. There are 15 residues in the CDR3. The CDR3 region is CASRPEVLGDSPLHF.

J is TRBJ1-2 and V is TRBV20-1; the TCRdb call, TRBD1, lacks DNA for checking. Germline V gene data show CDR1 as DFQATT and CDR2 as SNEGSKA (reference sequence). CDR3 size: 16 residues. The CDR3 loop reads CSARDLLTGLGYGYTF.

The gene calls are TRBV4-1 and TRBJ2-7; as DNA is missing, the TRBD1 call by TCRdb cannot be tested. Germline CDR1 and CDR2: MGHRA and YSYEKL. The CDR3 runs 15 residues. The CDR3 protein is CASSQGQGLSYEQYF.

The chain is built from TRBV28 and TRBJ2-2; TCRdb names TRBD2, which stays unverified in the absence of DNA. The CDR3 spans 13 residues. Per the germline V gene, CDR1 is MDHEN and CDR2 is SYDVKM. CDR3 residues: CASSFVGPGELFF.

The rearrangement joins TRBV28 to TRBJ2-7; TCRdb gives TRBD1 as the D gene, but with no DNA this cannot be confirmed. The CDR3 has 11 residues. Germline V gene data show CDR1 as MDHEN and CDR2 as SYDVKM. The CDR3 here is CASSLDRAEYF.

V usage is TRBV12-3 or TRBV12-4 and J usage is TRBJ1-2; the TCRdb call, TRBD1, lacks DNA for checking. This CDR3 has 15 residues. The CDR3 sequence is CASSLSTGPTYGYTF.

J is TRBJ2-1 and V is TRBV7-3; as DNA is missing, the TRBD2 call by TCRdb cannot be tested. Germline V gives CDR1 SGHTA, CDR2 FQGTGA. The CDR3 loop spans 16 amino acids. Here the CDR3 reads CASSLMSRGGDDEQFF.

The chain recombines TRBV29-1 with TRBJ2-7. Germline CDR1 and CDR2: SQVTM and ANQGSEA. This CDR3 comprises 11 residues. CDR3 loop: CSVRGNYEQYF.

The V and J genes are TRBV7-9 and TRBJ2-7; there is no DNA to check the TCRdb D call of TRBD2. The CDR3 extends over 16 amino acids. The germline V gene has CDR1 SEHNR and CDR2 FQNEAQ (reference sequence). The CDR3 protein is CASSPTGTSDFYEQYF.

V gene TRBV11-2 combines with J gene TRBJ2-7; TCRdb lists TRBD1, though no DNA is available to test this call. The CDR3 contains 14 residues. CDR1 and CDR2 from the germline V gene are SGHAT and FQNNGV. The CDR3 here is CASSLTRGAYEQYF.

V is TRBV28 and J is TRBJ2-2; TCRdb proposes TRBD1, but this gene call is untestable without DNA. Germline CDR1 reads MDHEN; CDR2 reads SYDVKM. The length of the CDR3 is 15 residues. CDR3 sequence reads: CASSFGAGNTGELFF.

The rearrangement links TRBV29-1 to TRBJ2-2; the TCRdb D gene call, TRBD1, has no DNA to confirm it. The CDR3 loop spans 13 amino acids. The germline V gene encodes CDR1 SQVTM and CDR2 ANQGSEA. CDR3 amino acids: CSTTGENTGELFF.

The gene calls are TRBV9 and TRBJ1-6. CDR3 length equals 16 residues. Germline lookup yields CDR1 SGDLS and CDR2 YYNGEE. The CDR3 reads CASSVDRAGDNSPLHF. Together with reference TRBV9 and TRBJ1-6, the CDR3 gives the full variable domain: DSGVTQTPKHLITATGQRVTLRCSPRSGDLSVYWYQQSLDQGLQFLIQYYNGEERAKGNILERFSAQQFPDLHSELNLSSLELGDSALYFCASSVDRAGDNSPLHFGNGTRLTVT.

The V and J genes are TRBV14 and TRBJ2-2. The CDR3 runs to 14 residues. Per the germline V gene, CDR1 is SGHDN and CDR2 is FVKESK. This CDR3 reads CASSHARWTGELFF.